This T cell receptor (beta chain) was documented in a study of blood T cell repertoires in COVID-19. Profiled with immunoSEQ multiplex PCR; TCRdb holds only in-frame clones, not every one. In the table there are approximately 260,000 clones, approximately 79% of which are singletons. Germline CDR1 reads MDHEN; CDR2 reads SYDVKM. The CDR3 spans 12 residues. V lost 8 bases and J 0 bases, leaving 7 bases between the germline ends. The origin of this receptor is a woman aged 40 to 49 with active or convalescent COVID-19. J is TRBJ1-1 and V is TRBV28; D call uncertain. The sample taken for sequencing was peripheral blood. In nucleotides, the CDR3 is TGTGCCAGCCGTACGGTGAACACTGAAGCTTTCTTT. Amino acids: CASRTVNTEAFF.